The clone carrying this T cell receptor (beta chain) came up a few times. Its specificity is unknown. Regarding time point: sample taken at primary tumor resection. Whole RNA obtained from tumor, nontumor lung or frozen PBMC underwent sequencing without sorting. The data belong to a study of spatial heterogeneity in lung cancer. Study details: Within tumor regions, the number of TCR transcripts tracked closely with a T cell module score obtained from matched bulk RNA-seq. TCR and UMI combinations that were unique each appeared, on average, more than ten times in raw reads.

Study findings and constraints: For expanded intratumoral alpha and beta TCRs, counts tracked tumor mutation counts.

Individual TCR cDNA molecules each bore their own unique molecular identifier. TCRdb used MiXCR to reprocess the 5' RACE reads, holding one entry per CDR3 protein. The data show some 23,000 distinct CDR3 sequences, 5% to 7% seen once. The CDR3 is 16 amino acids. CDR1 MNHEY and CDR2 SVGAGI come from the germline V gene. The V end lost 5 bases, the J end lost 0 bases, and 11 bases lay between the germline ends. The TCR sequence derives from a male donor with early-stage non-small cell lung cancer. The chain is built from TRBV6-5 and TRBJ1-6; D is perhaps TRBD1 (5 bases). The sample was lung tumor tissue, taken at surgery. The CDR3 DNA follows: TGTGCCAGCAGTCAGGGCCGGAGCTCCTATAATTCACCCCTCCACTTT. Encoded protein: CASSQGRSSYNSPLHF.